The sequence of this TCR beta chain was determined in a study of identifying expanded T cells in peripheral blood. Study results and limitations: Variance in clone template counts between roughly two-week samples significantly increased with total template count across all healthy donors.

The repertoire was sequenced with immunoSEQ multiplex PCR; TCRdb's copy has only in-frame clones and lacks some. The table shows under 100,000 clones, with around nine tenths occurring only once. In the case of this clone: The antigen is undetermined.

During the collection period, no donor immune events like infections were recorded. The CDR3 is made up of 18 amino acids. V was cut by 8 bases and J by 0 bases, with 22 bases left in between. In germline, CDR1 is SGHVS, CDR2 FNYEAQ. The V call is TRBV7-6, the J call TRBJ2-2, with a weak D call TRBD1 (5 bases). This sequence originates from a person aged 18 to 70 in good health. Sequenced: blood. The CDR3 DNA sequence: TGTGCCAGCCGAAAAAACTGGAAGCAGGGCCCGAACACCGGGGAGCTGTTTTTT. Its protein product is CASRKNWKQGPNTGELFF.